This section outlines one T cell receptor beta chain sequence together with its context. Authors' processing steps: Using reference gene primer amplification, nucleated cell counts were estimated. The assay was immunoSEQ multiplex PCR, and TCRdb's table has in-frame clones only and misses some. V and J calls and clone size come straight from that table; D and trimming were deduced from the DNA. The sample has roughly 330,000 clones, roughly nine tenths seen once. Germline assignment: CDR1 SGHTA and CDR2 FQGTGA. V gave up 1 base and J gave up 1 base, with 4 bases separating them. This CDR3 spans 13 amino acids. Individuals drawn from approximately 26 US areas were about 18 to 95 years old. This sample is part of a study of blood T cell repertoires in COVID-19. Study information: Acute and convalescent COVID-19 samples came from the United States, Italy and Spain. The cDNA or gDNA used as material had been derived from T cells, B-cell-depleted T cells, or PBMCs.

The TCR originated in a woman aged 25 to 45 who had recovered from COVID-19. The rearrangement uses TRBV7-3 and TRBJ1-1, with unresolved D. Input material: PBMCs or T cells enriched from blood (not recorded which). DNA for the CDR3: TGTGCCAGCAGCTTAATCAAGAACACTGAAGCTTTCTTT. It codes for CASSLIKNTEAFF.